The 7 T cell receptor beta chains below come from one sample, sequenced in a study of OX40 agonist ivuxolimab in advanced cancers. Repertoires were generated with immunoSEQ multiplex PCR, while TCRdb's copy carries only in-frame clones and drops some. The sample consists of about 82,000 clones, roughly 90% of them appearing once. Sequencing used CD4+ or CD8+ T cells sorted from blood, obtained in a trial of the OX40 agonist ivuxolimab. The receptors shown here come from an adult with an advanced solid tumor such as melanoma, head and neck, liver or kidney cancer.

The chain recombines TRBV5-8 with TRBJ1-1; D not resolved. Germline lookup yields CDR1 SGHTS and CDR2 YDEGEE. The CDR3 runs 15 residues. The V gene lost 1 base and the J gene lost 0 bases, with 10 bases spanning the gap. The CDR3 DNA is TGTGCCAGCAGCTTGCCACCCCCCTTGAACACTGAAGCTTTCTTT. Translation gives CASSLPPPLNTEAFF.

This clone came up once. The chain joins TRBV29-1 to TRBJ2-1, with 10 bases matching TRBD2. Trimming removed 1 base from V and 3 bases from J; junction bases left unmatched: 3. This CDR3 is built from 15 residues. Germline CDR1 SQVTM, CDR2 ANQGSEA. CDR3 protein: CSVEVASGSYNEQFF. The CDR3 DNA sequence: TGCAGCGTTGAAGTTGCTAGCGGGAGCTACAATGAGCAGTTCTTC.

CDR3 bases: TGCGCCAGCAGCCCAAGCCCGGAAACTCCGACAGGCCCGGCTCAGGTGTACTTC. It yields the protein CASSPSPETPTGPAQVYF. This rearrangement joins TRBV4-3 to TRBJ2-7; D may be TRBD1 (6 bases). Trimming removed 4 bases from V and 12 bases from J, with 34 bases in between. This CDR3 has 18 residues. Germline lookup yields CDR1 LGHNA and CDR2 YSLEER.

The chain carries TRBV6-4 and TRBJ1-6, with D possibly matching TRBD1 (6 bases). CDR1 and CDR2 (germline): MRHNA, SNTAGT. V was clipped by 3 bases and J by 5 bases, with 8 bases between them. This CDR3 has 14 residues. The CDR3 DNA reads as TGTGCCAGCAGTGAGCGACAGGATAATTCACCCCTCCACTTT. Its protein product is CASSERQDNSPLHF.

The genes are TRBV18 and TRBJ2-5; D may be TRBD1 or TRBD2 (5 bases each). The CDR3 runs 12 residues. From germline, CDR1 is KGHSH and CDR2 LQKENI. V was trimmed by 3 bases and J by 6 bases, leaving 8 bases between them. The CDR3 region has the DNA TGTGCCAGCTCACCCGAGGGACAGACCCAGTACTTC. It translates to CASSPEGQTQYF.

The CDR3 sequence: CASSQETVPTDTQYF. CDR3 sequence (DNA): TGCGCCAGCAGCCAAGAAACCGTTCCCACAGATACGCAGTATTTT. The rearrangement links TRBV4-3 to TRBJ2-3; no clear D gene. Trimming removed 0 bases at V and 2 bases at J, with 9 bases between. This CDR3 has 15 amino acids. Germline V lookup: CDR1 LGHNA, CDR2 YSLEER.

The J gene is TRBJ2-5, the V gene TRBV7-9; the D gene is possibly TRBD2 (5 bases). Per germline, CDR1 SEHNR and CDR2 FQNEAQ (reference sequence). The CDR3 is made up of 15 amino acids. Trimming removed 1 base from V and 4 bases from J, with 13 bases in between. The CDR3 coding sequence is TGTGCCAGCAGCTTAGGGGGAGAGGTGGGAGAGACCCAGTACTTC. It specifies CASSLGGEVGETQYF.